The count of the clone carrying this T cell receptor beta chain is one. Indicated time point: cycle 4 day 1 (C4D1), after around six weeks of nivolumab. Every single patient, without exception, relapsed after autologous stem cell transplantation, and brentuximab vedotin exposure varied. The sample is drawn from a study of PD-1 blockade in classical Hodgkin lymphoma. Method: immunoSEQ multiplex PCR; TCRdb's copy keeps in-frame clones and lacks some. The sample records 27,000 or so clones, approximately 68% being singletons. The CDR3 spans 15 residues. V was cut by 2 bases and J by 1 base, with 11 bases left in between. From germline, CDR1 is LGHNA and CDR2 YSLEER.

The sequence came from a human donor with classical Hodgkin lymphoma. The chain couples TRBV4-3 to TRBJ1-1, with D possibly TRBD1 on 5 matching bases. Sequenced material: peripheral blood mononuclear cells (PBMCs), taken before the fourth cycle of nivolumab. The CDR3 protein is CASSQSRQSNTEAFF. The CDR3 bases are TGCGCCAGCAGCCAAAGTCGACAGTCGAACACTGAAGCTTTCTTT.